The T cell receptor beta chain described here comes from a study of shared clonotypes between healthy human individuals. Nashville, Tennessee was home to all donors, who were Caucasian adults. Measured with immunoSEQ multiplex PCR; TCRdb has only the in-frame clones, and not every one. This sample carries about 2.4 million clones, 90% to 95% of them seen once, and the ten largest clones take about 0.13%. Per germline, CDR1 MNHEY and CDR2 SVGAGI. CDR3 length equals 14 residues. Between the trimmed V and J ends, which lost 2 bases and 6 bases, there was a span of 11 bases. Sequences were obtained from naive CD4+ T cells sorted from blood. Subset of the sample: CD45RA+ positively selected. V usage is TRBV6-5 and J usage is TRBJ1-5; D is unresolved. This receptor was taken from a man in his late teens or twenties in good health. The CDR3 region is CASSYDGGRQPQHF. CDR3 nucleotide sequence: TGTGCCAGCAGTTACGACGGAGGGCGTCAGCCCCAGCATTTT.